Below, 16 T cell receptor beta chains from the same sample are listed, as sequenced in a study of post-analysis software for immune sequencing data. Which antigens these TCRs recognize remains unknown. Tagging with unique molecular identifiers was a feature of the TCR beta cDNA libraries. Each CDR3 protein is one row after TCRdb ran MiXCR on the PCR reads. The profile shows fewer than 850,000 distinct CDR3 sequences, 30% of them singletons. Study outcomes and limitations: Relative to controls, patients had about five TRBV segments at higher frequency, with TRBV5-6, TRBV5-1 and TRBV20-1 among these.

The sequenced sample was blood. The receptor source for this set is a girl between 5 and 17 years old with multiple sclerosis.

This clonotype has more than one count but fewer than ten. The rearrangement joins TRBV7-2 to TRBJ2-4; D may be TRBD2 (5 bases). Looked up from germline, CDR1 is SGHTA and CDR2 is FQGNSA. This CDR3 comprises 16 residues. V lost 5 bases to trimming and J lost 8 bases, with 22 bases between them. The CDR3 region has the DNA TGTGCCAGCAGCCCCCCCCAAGAGCGGAGACGGGACATTCAGTACTTC. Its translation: CASSPPQERRRDIQYF.

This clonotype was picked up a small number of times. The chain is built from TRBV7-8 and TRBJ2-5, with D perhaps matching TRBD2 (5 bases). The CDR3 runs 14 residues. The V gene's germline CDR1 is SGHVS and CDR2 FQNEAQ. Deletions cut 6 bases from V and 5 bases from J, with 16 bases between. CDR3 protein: CASSRARVGETQYF. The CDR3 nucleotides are TGTGCCAGCAGTCGCGCGAGGGTGGGGGAGACCCAGTACTTC.

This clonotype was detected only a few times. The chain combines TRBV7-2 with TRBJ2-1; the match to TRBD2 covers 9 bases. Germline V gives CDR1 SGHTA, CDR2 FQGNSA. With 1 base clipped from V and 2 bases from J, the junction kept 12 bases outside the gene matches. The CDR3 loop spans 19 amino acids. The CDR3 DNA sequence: TGTGCCAGCAGCTTAGAGGGACTAGCCAGGAGCATTACCTACAATGAGCAGTTCTTC. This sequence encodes CASSLEGLARSITYNEQFF.

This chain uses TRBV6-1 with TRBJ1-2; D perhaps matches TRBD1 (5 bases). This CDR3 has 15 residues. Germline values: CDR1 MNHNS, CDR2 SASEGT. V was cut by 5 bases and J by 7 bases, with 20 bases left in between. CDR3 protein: CASSRGDGALVGYTF. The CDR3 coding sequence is TGTGCCAGCAGTCGAGGGGACGGAGCCCTGGTTGGCTACACCTTC.

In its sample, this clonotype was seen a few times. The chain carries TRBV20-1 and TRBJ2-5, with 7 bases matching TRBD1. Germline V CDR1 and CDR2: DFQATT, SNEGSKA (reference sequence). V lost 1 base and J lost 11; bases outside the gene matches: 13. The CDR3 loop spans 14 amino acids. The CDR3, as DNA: TGCAGTGCTAGAGCCGGGACAGACACCTACGGGCAGTACTTC. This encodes CSARAGTDTYGQYF.

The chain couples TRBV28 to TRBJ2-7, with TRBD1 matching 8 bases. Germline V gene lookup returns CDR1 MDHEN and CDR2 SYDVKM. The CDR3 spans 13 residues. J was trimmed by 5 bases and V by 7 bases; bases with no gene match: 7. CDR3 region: CASKSNRGDEQYF. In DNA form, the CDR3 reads TGTGCCAGCAAATCCAACAGGGGGGACGAGCAGTACTTC. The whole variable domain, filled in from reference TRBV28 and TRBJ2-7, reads DVKVTQSSRYLVKRTGEKVFLECVQDMDHENMFWYRQDPGLGLRLIYFSYDVKMKEKGDIPEGYSVSREKKERFSLILESASTNQTSMYLCASKSNRGDEQYFGPGTRLTVT.

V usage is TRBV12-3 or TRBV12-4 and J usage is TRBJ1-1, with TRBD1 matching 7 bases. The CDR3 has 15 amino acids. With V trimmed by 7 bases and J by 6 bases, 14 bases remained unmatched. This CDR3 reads CASTPGGGLPAEAFF. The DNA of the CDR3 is TGTGCCAGCACTCCAGGGGGGGGCTTACCGGCTGAAGCTTTCTTT.

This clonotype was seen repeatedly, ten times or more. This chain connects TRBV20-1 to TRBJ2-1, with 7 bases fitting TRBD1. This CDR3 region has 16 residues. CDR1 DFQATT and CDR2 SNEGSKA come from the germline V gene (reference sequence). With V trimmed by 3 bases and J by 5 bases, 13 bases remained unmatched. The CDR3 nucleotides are TGCAGTGCTAGGGACTTGACAGGGACCTTTAACAATGAGCAGTTCTTC. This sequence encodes CSARDLTGTFNNEQFF.

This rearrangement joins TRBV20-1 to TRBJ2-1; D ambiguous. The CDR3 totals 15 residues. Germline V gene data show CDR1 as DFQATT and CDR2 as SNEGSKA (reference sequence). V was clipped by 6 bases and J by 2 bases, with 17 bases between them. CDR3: CSAPFSGLTYNEQFF. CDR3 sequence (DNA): TGCAGTGCACCATTTTCCGGCCTTACCTACAATGAGCAGTTCTTC.

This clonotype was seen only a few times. The DNA of the CDR3 is TGTGCCAGCAGCCGAACCTCTTCGGTCCAAGAGACCCAGTACTTC. Its protein product is CASSRTSSVQETQYF. The chain employs TRBV12-3 or TRBV12-4 and TRBJ2-5; D ambiguous. V was cut by 6 bases and J by 1 base, with 15 bases left in between. The CDR3 totals 15 residues.

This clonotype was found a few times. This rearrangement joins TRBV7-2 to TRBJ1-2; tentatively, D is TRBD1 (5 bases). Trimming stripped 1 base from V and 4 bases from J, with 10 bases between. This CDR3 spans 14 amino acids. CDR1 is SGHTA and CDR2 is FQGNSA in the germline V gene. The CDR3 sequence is CASSLVARAYGYTF. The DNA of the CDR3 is TGTGCCAGCAGCTTAGTGGCCAGGGCCTATGGCTACACCTTC.

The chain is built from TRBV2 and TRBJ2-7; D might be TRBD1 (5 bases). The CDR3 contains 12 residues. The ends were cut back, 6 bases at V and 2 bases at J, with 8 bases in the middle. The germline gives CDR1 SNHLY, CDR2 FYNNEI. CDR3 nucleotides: TGTGCCAGCAGACAGGACACCTACGAGCAGTACTTC. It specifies CASRQDTYEQYF.

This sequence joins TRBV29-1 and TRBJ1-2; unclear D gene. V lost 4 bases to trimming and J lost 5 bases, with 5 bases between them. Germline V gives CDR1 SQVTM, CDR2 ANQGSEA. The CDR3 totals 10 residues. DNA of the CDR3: TGCAGCGTTGGGCTGTATGGCTACACCTTC. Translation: CSVGLYGYTF. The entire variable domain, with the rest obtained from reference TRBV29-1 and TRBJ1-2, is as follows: SAVISQKPSRDICQRGTSLTIQCQVDSQVTMMFWYRQQPGQSLTLIATANQGSEATYESGFVIDKFPISRPNLTFSTLTVSNMSPEDSSIYLCSVGLYGYTFGSGTRLTVV.

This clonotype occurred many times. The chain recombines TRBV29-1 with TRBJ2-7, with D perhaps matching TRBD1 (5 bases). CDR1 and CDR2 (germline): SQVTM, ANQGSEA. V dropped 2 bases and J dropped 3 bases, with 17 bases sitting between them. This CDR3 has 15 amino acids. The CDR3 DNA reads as TGCAGCGTTGAATTATCCAGGGCGTCAGGCTACGAGCAGTACTTC. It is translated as CSVELSRASGYEQYF.

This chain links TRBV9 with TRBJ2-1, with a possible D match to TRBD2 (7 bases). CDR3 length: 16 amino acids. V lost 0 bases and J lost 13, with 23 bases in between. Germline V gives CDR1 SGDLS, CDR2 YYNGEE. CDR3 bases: TGTGCCAGCAGCGTAGGAAACGGGGGGCTGGGAGAGACCCAGTTCTTC. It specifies CASSVGNGGLGETQFF.

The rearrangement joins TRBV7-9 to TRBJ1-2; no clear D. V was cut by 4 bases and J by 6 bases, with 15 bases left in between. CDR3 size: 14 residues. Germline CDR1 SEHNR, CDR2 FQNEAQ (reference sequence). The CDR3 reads CASSSPGINHGYTF. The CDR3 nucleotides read TGTGCCAGCAGCTCTCCCGGGATTAATCATGGCTACACCTTC.